This T cell receptor (beta chain) was obtained from a study of cytomegalovirus exposure and HLA in healthy donors. Study-level points and caveats: TCR beta V- and J-gene trimming, according to a later analysis, was linked to a missense DCLRE1C variant.

About this clone itself: The target antigen is unknown.

V shed 3 bases and J 14 bases; nucleotides not matched to a gene: 7. Germline-derived CDR1 and CDR2 are SNHLY and FYNNEI. This CDR3 contains 13 residues. PCR employed 60 Vbeta and 13 Jbeta primers. The protocol was immunoSEQ multiplex PCR, while the TCRdb copy is restricted to in-frame clones and leaves out a portion. The sample yields about 140,000 clones, 70% to 85% seen once. The sequenced material came from PBMCs. The sequence derives from a middle-aged woman in good health and CMV-seronegative. The V gene is TRBV2, the J gene TRBJ2-1; TRBD1 agrees at 10 bases. CDR3 region: CASSEGATGGKFF. The CDR3 DNA reads TGTGCCAGCAGTGAGGGGGCGACAGGGGGCAAGTTCTTC.